The subject of this entry is one T cell receptor (beta chain). The antigen is undetermined. Germline V CDR1 and CDR2: SGHTA, FQGNSA. Trimming removed 3 bases from V and 4 bases from J; junction bases left unmatched: 1. This CDR3 spans 14 amino acids. This record comes from a study of beta chain features in type 1 diabetes. Study-level background: Similarity in age, gender and cell yields was seen between patients and healthy donors.

Averaging approximately 120 mL, one heparinised blood draw came from each individual donor. Findings of the study overall: Type 1 diabetes patients had moderately but significantly shorter TCRB CDR3s in all four CD4+ subsets. Naive, central memory and Treg TCRB repertoires appeared more alike in patients than in healthy donors.

Every isolated RNA sample was fully reverse transcribed, so sequencing captured expressed TCRB transcripts. This table comes from immunoSEQ multiplex PCR, and its TCRdb copy is limited to in-frame clones, with some not included. The sample yields under 250,000 clones, 13% to 15% seen once. This chain links TRBV7-2 with TRBJ2-3; TRBD2 aligns across 10 bases. The clonotype was recovered from a woman aged 40 to 55 in good health. Sequences were obtained from naive CD4+ T cells from blood. The CDR3 is CASSLSGGADTQYF. CDR3 DNA: TGTGCCAGCAGCTTGAGCGGGGGGGCAGATACGCAGTATTTT.